The clone carrying this T cell receptor (beta chain) showed up just once. As handled by the study authors: How many nucleated cells were present was estimated from reference gene primer amplification. Using immunoSEQ multiplex PCR, the repertoire was profiled, and TCRdb retains in-frame clones only, with some absent. D and trimming come from the DNA, and the V and J calls and clone size come from that table. This table has some 160,000 clones, about 85% appearing once. The J segment lost 3 bases and the V segment lost 3 bases, leaving 2 bases of the junction unmatched. The CDR3 runs 14 residues. Germline V gene sequence: CDR1 LNHDA, CDR2 SQIVND (reference sequence). This record comes from a study of blood T cell repertoires in COVID-19. The overall study: PBMCs, B-cell-depleted T cells, or T cells provided the cDNA or gDNA that made up the material.

This clonotype was obtained from a woman between 40 and 50 years old who had recovered from COVID-19. Input material: PBMCs or T cells enriched from blood (not recorded which). This chain connects TRBV19 to TRBJ2-5, with 9 nucleotides matching TRBD2. CDR3 sequence: CASSMREGEETQYF. DNA for the CDR3: TGTGCCAGTAGTATGCGGGAGGGAGAAGAGACCCAGTACTTC.